One and the same sample provided the 12 T cell receptor beta chains below, sequenced in a study of T cells in Graves' hyperthyroidism and ophthalmopathy. TCR beta CDR3 regions were amplified from RNA. First-round RT-PCR of the TCR CDR3 relied on the HTBI primer set. One entry per CDR3 protein, called by TCRdb with MiXCR from the multiplex PCR reads. The table has around 300,000 distinct CDR3 sequences, around 15% seen once; the top ten hold over 25%. Sequencing was performed on blood. These receptors were collected from a woman aged 45 to 65 with Graves' hyperthyroidism that later progressed to Graves' ophthalmopathy.

This clonotype was detected many times. The CDR3 DNA reads TGTGCCAGTAGCCCGGAGTTAGGCAGGACCAAAGAGACCCAGTACTTC. Its protein is CASSPELGRTKETQYF. The chain couples TRBV19 to TRBJ2-5, with D unclear. This CDR3 contains 16 residues. The germline V and J ends were trimmed by 6 bases and 3 bases, with 20 bases remaining between them. Germline values: CDR1 LNHDA, CDR2 SQIVND (reference sequence).

The CDR3 sequence is CASSIVTGRTDHSNQPQHF. As DNA, the CDR3 is TGTGCCAGTAGTATAGTGACGGGACGGACTGACCATAGCAATCAGCCCCAGCATTTT. The chain links TRBV19 to TRBJ1-5; D is perhaps TRBD1 (5 bases). V was clipped by 1 base and J by 0 bases, with 19 bases between them. This CDR3 region has 19 residues. Germline V gives CDR1 LNHDA, CDR2 SQIVND (reference sequence).

Only a few counts were recorded for this clonotype. The chain joins TRBV20-1 to TRBJ2-3; D is uncertain. V lost 6 bases and J lost 4, with 14 bases in between. Germline lookup yields CDR1 DFQATT and CDR2 SNEGSKA (reference sequence). The CDR3 is 13 amino acids. The CDR3 reads CSAPKLGSDTQYF. CDR3 nucleotide sequence: TGCAGTGCCCCGAAACTGGGTTCAGATACGCAGTATTTT.

This clonotype was found a few times. J is TRBJ1-1 and V is TRBV20-1, with D unresolved. With 0 bases removed from V and 1 base from J, the gap between germline ends came to 12 bases. This CDR3 spans 15 amino acids. The germline V gene encodes CDR1 DFQATT and CDR2 SNEGSKA (reference sequence). The CDR3 bases are TGCAGTGCTAGAGATGCCCGGGTGGGGAACACTGAAGCTTTCTTT. Its protein is CSARDARVGNTEAFF.

The V and J genes are TRBV5-6 and TRBJ2-1, with D maybe TRBD1 (5 bases). Germline CDR1 is SGHDT and CDR2 is YYEEEE. V lost 4 bases, J lost 4 bases, and 18 bases lay in between. CDR3 length: 16 residues. The CDR3 reads CASSTQTGEWYNEQFF. DNA of the CDR3: TGTGCCAGCAGCACCCAAACAGGAGAATGGTACAATGAGCAGTTCTTC.

This clonotype appeared many times. The chain has TRBV5-1 and TRBJ2-1; D is perhaps TRBD2 (5 bases). The CDR3 has 12 amino acids. Germline CDR1 and CDR2: SGHRS and YFSETQ. With 5 bases removed from V and 4 bases from J, the gap between germline ends came to 7 bases. The CDR3: CASRRTYNEQFF. The CDR3 DNA is TGCGCCAGCAGGCGGACTTACAATGAGCAGTTCTTC.

This clonotype was picked up one time. This clone may be a read error of a much larger clone one base away. The rearrangement uses TRBV20-1 and TRBJ2-7; D is unclear. Germline assignment: CDR1 DFQATT and CDR2 SNEGSKA (reference sequence). The CDR3 totals 13 residues. CDR3 amino acids: CSVYLRSSYERYF. CDR3 sequence (DNA): TGCAGCGTTTATCTTCGAAGCTCCTACGAGCGGTACTTC.

This clonotype has a count of ten or more. The chain recombines TRBV9 with TRBJ1-1; no reliable D call. CDR1 and CDR2 (germline): SGDLS, YYNGEE. V lost 1 base, J lost 8 bases, and 12 bases lay in between. This CDR3 region has 13 residues. This CDR3 reads CASSVWDSGEAFF. The CDR3 DNA sequence: TGTGCCAGCAGCGTATGGGATTCGGGAGAAGCTTTCTTT.

The J gene is TRBJ2-1, the V gene TRBV4-1; 11 bases match TRBD2. The V gene's germline CDR1 is MGHRA and CDR2 YSYEKL. CDR3 size: 16 residues. J gave up 5 bases and V 4 bases, and 7 bases lay outside the gene matches. The CDR3 sequence: CASSLTGTSGNNEQFF. CDR3 DNA: TGCGCCAGCAGCCTCACCGGGACTAGCGGTAACAATGAGCAGTTCTTC.

The J gene is TRBJ2-7, the V gene TRBV19; D is unclear. Germline V gene data show CDR1 as LNHDA and CDR2 as SQIVND (reference sequence). CDR3 length: 11 amino acids. V lost 5 bases, J lost 7 bases, and 9 bases lay in between. DNA of the CDR3: TGTGCCAGTAGTGGCATCTCGGAGCAGTACTTC. Encoded protein: CASSGISEQYF.

This clonotype was counted at least ten times. V usage is TRBV2 and J usage is TRBJ1-5, with a tentative D call TRBD1 (5 bases). V lost 4 bases and J 1 base, leaving 11 bases between the germline ends. The CDR3 totals 15 residues. Germline loops: CDR1 SNHLY, CDR2 FYNNEI. The CDR3 region is CASSGQGLSNQPQHF. Here the CDR3 DNA reads TGTGCCAGCAGTGGGCAGGGTCTAAGCAATCAGCCCCAGCATTTT.

This clonotype was counted at least ten times. This chain uses TRBV20-1 with TRBJ2-7; perhaps TRBD1 as D (6 bases). The germline V gene has CDR1 DFQATT and CDR2 SNEGSKA (reference sequence). There are 13 residues in the CDR3. Trimming took 2 bases from V and 6 from J, leaving 14 bases between them. CDR3 sequence reads: CSARRETRGEQYF. In DNA form, the CDR3 reads TGCAGTGCTAGACGGGAAACCAGGGGCGAGCAGTACTTC.